This T cell receptor (beta chain) was captured in a study of T cell responses to AZD1222 COVID-19 vaccine. Study background: Second doses were pooled across both intervals (about 4 or about 12 weeks).

Details on this clone: Antigen unknown.

General observations from the study: Only after the peak T cell response were repertoires sampled. Clonal diversity was possibly underestimated, and the donors were mostly white British, with more females. Baseline serology detected seropositivity in only five or six AZD1222 recipients.

Sequencing used immunoSEQ multiplex PCR; TCRdb keeps in-frame clones, though not all of them. The data contain about 140,000 clones, roughly 90% of them singletons. The CDR3 sequence is 15 residues long. The germline V gene encodes CDR1 SGDLS and CDR2 YYNGEE. Trimming removed 3 bases from V and 6 bases from J, with 15 bases in between. The V and J genes are TRBV9 and TRBJ1-4, with unresolved D. The sequence was obtained from an adult in good health. This specimen was peripheral blood, taken on day 0 of AZD1222 vaccination. CDR3 region: CASSADYGFYEKLFF. The DNA of the CDR3 is TGTGCCAGCAGCGCCGATTACGGTTTTTATGAAAAACTGTTTTTT.